Here is one TCR beta chain with its context. The antigen is not known. The data belong to a study of T cell clones after liver transplantation. In the study overall: Until 12-24 months post-transplant, subjects got standard immunosuppression and no induction. Tolerant meant at least one year fully off immunosuppression without liver enzymes above twice normal.

Unmatched junction bases numbered 4, after V lost 7 bases and J lost 0 bases. Germline values: CDR1 MGHDK, CDR2 SYGVNS. The CDR3 loop spans 15 amino acids. General observations from the study: Compared with third party-reactive sequences, donor-reactive ones declined more, independent of withdrawal success.

Assay used: immunoSEQ multiplex PCR; TCRdb lists only in-frame clones, some missing. Of roughly 67,000 clones in the sample, over 90% were seen once. The TCR comes from a human patient who received a liver transplant. T cells may partly derive from the graft donor. Here the sequenced sample was CD4+ T cells from blood, taken about 25 months after liver transplant. This sequence joins TRBV25-1 and TRBJ2-7; 12 bases fit TRBD2. The CDR3 nucleotides are TGTGCCAGCAATCTAGCGGGAGGGCCCTCCTACGAGCAGTACTTC. Translation: CASNLAGGPSYEQYF.